A selection of T cell receptor beta chains follows, all from one sample in a study of T cells after yellow fever vaccination. TCRdb fed the 5' RACE reads into MiXCR, producing one record per CDR3 protein. Among around 250,000 distinct CDR3 sequences, 5.2% were seen once, and the ten largest hold around 3.5%. The sample here was CD4+ T cells sorted from PBMCs, taken on the day of the yellow fever booster vaccination. Receptors were obtained from a man aged 18 to 35 who received the YFV17D yellow fever vaccine. Both conserved end residues are trimmed from each CDR3.

CDR3	V
ASSQDKTTEAKNIQY	TRBV4-2
ASSRRTGANTGELF	TRBV7-3
ASRGDREIGTEAF	TRBV6-4
ASRMNTEAF	TRBV25-1
ASSLLRELF	TRBV5-1
ASRSGTGTYEQY	TRBV6-1
ASSAGPPGSTQY	TRBV19
ASRFYEAGTEAF	TRBV11-2
ASRGGSDTQY	TRBV25-1
ASSLRSKGAKNTEAF	TRBV7-2
ASSEQGDTQY	TRBV2
ASSAWTGASGANVLT	TRBV12-3/TRBV12-4
ASSQGRLTDTQY	TRBV14
ASVLGKAQY	TRBV2
SARDPGVGYT	TRBV20-1
AWSVGYTNYGYT	TRBV30
AWSPDRNEQF	TRBV30
ASSPEVVFGYT	TRBV7-9
ASSFGDYGYT	TRBV12-3/TRBV12-4
ASSYGGTSANTGELF	TRBV7-3
ASKGQGANEQF	TRBV6-5
ASSRISGRGWNTQY	TRBV7-2
ASSPPSGADTEAF	TRBV5-1
ASSFRQPYGYT	TRBV12-3/TRBV12-4
ASSQDPRQEDTEAF	TRBV3-2
ASSQRPTSGEETQY	TRBV3-1
ASSHPSTDTQY	TRBV4-2
ASHREAGSFYGYT	TRBV5-1
SARAGGDEQY	TRBV20-1
ASSQGTPVDTQY	TRBV4-2
ASSLDWGQYGYT	TRBV7-2
SARPANTEAF	TRBV20-1
ASSSLQQPQH	TRBV7-2